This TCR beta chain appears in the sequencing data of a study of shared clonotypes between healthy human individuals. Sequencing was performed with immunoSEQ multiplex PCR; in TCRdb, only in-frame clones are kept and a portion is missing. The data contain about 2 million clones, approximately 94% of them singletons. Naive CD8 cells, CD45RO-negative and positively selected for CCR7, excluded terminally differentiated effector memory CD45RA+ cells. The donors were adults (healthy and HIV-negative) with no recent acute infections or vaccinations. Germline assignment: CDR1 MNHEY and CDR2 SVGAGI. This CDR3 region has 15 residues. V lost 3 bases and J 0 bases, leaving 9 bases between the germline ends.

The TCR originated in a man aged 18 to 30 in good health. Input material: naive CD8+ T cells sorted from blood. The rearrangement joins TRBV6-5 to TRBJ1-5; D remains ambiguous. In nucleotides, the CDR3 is TGTGCCAGCAGTTATAGGTTTAATAGCAATCAGCCCCAGCATTTT. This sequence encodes CASSYRFNSNQPQHF.